Listed below are T cell receptor beta chains from one sample, sequenced in a study of shared clonotypes between healthy human individuals. Produced via immunoSEQ multiplex PCR; TCRdb's table is partial and in-frame only. This table has about 2.4 million clones, over 85% appearing once. Sequenced material: naive CD4+ T cells from PBMCs. These receptors came from a man between 18 and 35 years old in good health. Some clones in this sample may be carry-over from other donors' samples. The CDR3 runs from the conserved cysteine through the conserved F or W. Fields, in order: clone size, D gene, CDR3 length, V gene, CDR3 protein. The D gene is left open where the match is weak. Clone size is stated in some rows and not others, as once, few, many or a class when expanded.

clone size: .; D gene: .; CDR3 length: 15; V gene: TRBV18; CDR3 protein: CASSPWTEMNTEAFF
clone size: .; D gene: .; CDR3 length: 14; V gene: TRBV6-5; CDR3 protein: CASSYTRGAGELFF
clone size: .; D gene: TRBD1; CDR3 length: 12; V gene: TRBV2; CDR3 protein: CASSGQEETQYF
clone size: once; D gene: TRBD2; CDR3 length: 16; V gene: TRBV5-4; CDR3 protein: CASSPGLAGIGETQYF
clone size: .; D gene: TRBD1; CDR3 length: 16; V gene: TRBV27; CDR3 protein: CASNLLPGQGAREQYF
clone size: .; D gene: TRBD2; CDR3 length: 20; V gene: TRBV28; CDR3 protein: CASSFPGLAGGRKTQETQYF
clone size: .; D gene: .; CDR3 length: 13; V gene: TRBV30; CDR3 protein: CAWKERRQAEAFF
clone size: .; D gene: .; CDR3 length: 18; V gene: TRBV21-1; CDR3 protein: CASSKGDQVRAARETQYF
clone size: once; D gene: .; CDR3 length: 14; V gene: TRBV18; CDR3 protein: CASSPTVRTDTQYF
clone size: .; D gene: .; CDR3 length: 14; V gene: TRBV5-1; CDR3 protein: CASSLGPWGNEQFF
clone size: .; D gene: .; CDR3 length: 15; V gene: TRBV2; CDR3 protein: CASIPRGGRNTEAFF
clone size: .; D gene: .; CDR3 length: 15; V gene: TRBV28; CDR3 protein: CASSSGVGMNTEAFF
clone size: once; D gene: .; CDR3 length: 14; V gene: TRBV11-2; CDR3 protein: CASSLGAGGNTIYF
clone size: once; D gene: .; CDR3 length: 13; V gene: TRBV9; CDR3 protein: CASRRDSTDTQYF
clone size: .; D gene: .; CDR3 length: 16; V gene: TRBV19; CDR3 protein: CASSTQLRGGNTEAFF